This TCR beta chain stems from a study of response to subunit inactivated influenza vaccine. Study-wide results and caveats: The authors suggested that every seasonal influenza vaccination recruits few new T cells.

The V end was cut by 1 base, the J end by 4 bases, with 10 bases between. CDR1 is LGHNA, CDR2 YSLEER, per germline. The CDR3 contains 14 residues. MiXCR, run by TCRdb on the RT-PCR reads, gives a single entry per CDR3 protein. The table lists approximately 530,000 distinct CDR3 sequences, 7.2% of them singletons. Concerning this clonotype: No antigen is known for it.

The chain carries TRBV4-3 and TRBJ1-1; D uncertain. The TCR comes from a man aged 45-69 years who received an inactivated influenza vaccine. This specimen was PBMCs from blood, taken about 24 months after vaccination. CDR3: CASSQGAVSTEAFF. DNA of the CDR3: TGCGCCAGCAGCCAAGGGGCGGTGAGCACTGAAGCTTTCTTT.